This TCR beta chain was obtained from a study of blood T cell repertoires in COVID-19. For the study at large: Sites in the United States, Italy and Spain provided acute and convalescent COVID-19 samples.

The CDR3 is 15 residues long. Germline values: CDR1 SGHTA, CDR2 FQGTGA. V lost 5 bases to trimming and J lost 1 base; unmatched junction nucleotides: 6. Measured with immunoSEQ multiplex PCR; TCRdb has only the in-frame clones, and not every one. The sample lists around 240,000 clones; around 90% were seen once. The V call is TRBV7-3, the J call TRBJ1-1, with TRBD1 identical over 8 bases. Sequencing used PBMCs or T cells enriched from blood (not recorded which). The TCR sequence derives from a man aged 45-60 years who had been exposed to COVID-19. In DNA, the CDR3 is TGTGCCAGCAGCCCTGCCGGGACAGGGAACACTGAAGCTTTCTTT. Encoded protein: CASSPAGTGNTEAFF.